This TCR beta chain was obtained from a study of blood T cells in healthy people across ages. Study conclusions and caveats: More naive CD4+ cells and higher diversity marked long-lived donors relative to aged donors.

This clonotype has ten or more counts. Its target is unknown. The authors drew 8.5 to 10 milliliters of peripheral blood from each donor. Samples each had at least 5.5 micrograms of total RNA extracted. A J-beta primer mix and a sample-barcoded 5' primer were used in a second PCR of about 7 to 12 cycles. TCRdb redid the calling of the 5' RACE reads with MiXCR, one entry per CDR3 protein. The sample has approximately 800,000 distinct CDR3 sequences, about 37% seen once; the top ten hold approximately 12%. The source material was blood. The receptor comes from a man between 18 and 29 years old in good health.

The CDR3 sequence is CATIRQGSYGYTF. In nucleotides, the CDR3 is TGTGCCACCATCAGACAGGGAAGCTATGGCTACACCTTC. The chain links TRBV12-3 or TRBV12-4 to TRBJ1-2, with 7 nucleotides matching TRBD1. The CDR3 has 13 residues. Unmatched junction bases numbered 9, after V lost 10 bases and J lost 4 bases.